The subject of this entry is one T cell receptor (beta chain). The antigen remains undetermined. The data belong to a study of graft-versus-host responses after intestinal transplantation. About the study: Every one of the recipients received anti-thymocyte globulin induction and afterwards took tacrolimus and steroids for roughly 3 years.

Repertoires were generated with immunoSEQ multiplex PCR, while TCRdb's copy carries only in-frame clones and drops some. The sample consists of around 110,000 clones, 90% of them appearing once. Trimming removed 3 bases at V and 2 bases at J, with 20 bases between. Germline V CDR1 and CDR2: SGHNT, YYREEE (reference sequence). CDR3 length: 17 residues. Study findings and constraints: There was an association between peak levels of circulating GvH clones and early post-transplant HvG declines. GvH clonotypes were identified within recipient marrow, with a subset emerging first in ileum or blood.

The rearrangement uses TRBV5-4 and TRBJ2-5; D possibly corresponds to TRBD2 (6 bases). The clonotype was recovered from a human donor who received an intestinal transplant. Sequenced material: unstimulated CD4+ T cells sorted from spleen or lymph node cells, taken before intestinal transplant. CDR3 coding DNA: TGTGCCAGCAGCTCGCGGTTTAGTAGCGGTTCACAAGAGACCCAGTACTTC. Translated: CASSSRFSSGSQETQYF.